These 9 T cell receptor beta chains were sequenced from one sample in a study of blood T cell repertoires in COVID-19. The data were produced by immunoSEQ multiplex PCR, yet TCRdb's version contains in-frame clones alone and is incomplete. The sample lists roughly 200,000 clones, 82% occurring once. Sequencing was performed on peripheral blood. The receptors originated from an elderly woman with COVID-19, enrolled during active disease.

The CDR3 DNA reads as TGTGCCAGCAGCTCCGGGACAGGGTTGACCGGGGAGCTGTTTTTT. Translation: CASSSGTGLTGELFF. V is TRBV7-3 and J is TRBJ2-2; TRBD1 aligns across 9 bases. This CDR3 region has 15 residues. In germline, CDR1 is SGHTA, CDR2 FQGTGA. Trimming at V came to 4 bases and at J to 5 bases, leaving 5 bases not matched to a gene.

The chain employs TRBV3-1 (or the pseudogene TRBV3-2) and TRBJ2-5; perhaps TRBD2 as D (6 bases). The CDR3 length is 17 residues. Germline CDR1 is LGHDT and CDR2 is YNNKEL (reference sequence). V was pared by 2 bases and J by 3 bases, with 19 bases between. The CDR3, as DNA: TGTGCCAGCAGCCAATTTAGAGGGAGCAGGAGGGAAGAGACCCAGTACTTC. Amino acids: CASSQFRGSRREETQYF.

The chain couples TRBV30 to TRBJ1-1; no reliable D call. V lost 0 bases and J lost 6, with 20 bases in between. CDR3 size: 16 residues. Germline CDR1 reads GTSNPN; CDR2 reads SVGIG (reference sequence). The CDR3 reads CAWSVQLGREKAEAFF. The CDR3 region has the DNA TGTGCCTGGAGTGTACAGCTCGGGAGGGAGAAGGCTGAAGCTTTCTTT.

This clone was recorded only once. This chain connects TRBV18 to TRBJ2-1; 11 bases align to TRBD2. The CDR3 spans 15 residues. The germline V gene encodes CDR1 KGHSH and CDR2 LQKENI. V lost 3 bases, J lost 5 bases, and 3 bases stayed unmatched. The CDR3 is CASSPRLAGNNEQFF. The CDR3 DNA sequence: TGTGCCAGCTCACCGAGACTAGCGGGAAACAATGAGCAGTTCTTC.

This chain joins TRBV21-1 and TRBJ2-3; no check of the table's D call, TRBD2, against the DNA was made. TRBV21-1 is termed a pseudogene. This CDR3 has 19 amino acids. As DNA, the CDR3 is TGTGCCAGCAGCGCCCGCCCGGGGAGAGGGTACTCTAGCACAGATACGCAGTATTTT. The encoded protein is CASSARPGRGYSSTDTQYF.

This chain joins TRBV15 and TRBJ1-1; weak D call: TRBD1 (6 bases). Germline V gene lookup returns CDR1 LNHNV and CDR2 YYDKDF (reference sequence). The CDR3 sequence is 14 residues long. V shed 3 bases and J shed 6 bases, with 14 bases lying between them. CDR3 bases: TGTGCCACCAGCAGGTCACTCGGACAGTCTGAAGCTTTCTTT. Its protein is CATSRSLGQSEAFF. Using reference TRBV15 and TRBJ1-1 for the parts outside the CDR3, the full variable domain is DAMVIQNPRYQVTQFGKPVTLSCSQTLNHNVMYWYQQKSSQAPKLLFHYYDKDFNNEADTPDNFQSRRPNTSFCFLDIRSPGLGDTAMYLCATSRSLGQSEAFFGQGTRLTVV.

This clone was counted a few times. CDR3 coding DNA: TGTGCCTGGAGTTCGGTACTCCAGCCCCAGCATTTT. Protein sequence: CAWSSVLQPQHF. J is TRBJ1-5 and V is TRBV30; no firm D call. This CDR3 is 12 amino acids long. Trimming left V 2 bases short and J 7 bases short, with 9 bases between. Germline CDR1 is GTSNPN and CDR2 is SVGIG (reference sequence).

V and J are TRBV7-9 and TRBJ1-1; TRBD1 aligns across 8 bases. CDR1 SEHNR and CDR2 FQNEAQ come from the germline V gene (reference sequence). The CDR3 has 14 residues. The V and J ends lost 8 bases and 4 bases, in that order; junction bases with no gene match: 9. The CDR3 reads CASGKSGGITEAFF. In DNA form, the CDR3 reads TGTGCCAGCGGAAAATCAGGGGGCATCACTGAAGCTTTCTTT.

This clone has a handful of counts. The gene calls are TRBV7-9 and TRBJ2-1, with D possibly matching TRBD1 (5 bases). Trimming pared 5 bases from V and 2 bases from J, leaving 13 bases between. This CDR3 comprises 15 residues. Germline loops: CDR1 SEHNR, CDR2 FQNEAQ (reference sequence). The CDR3 nucleotides are TGTGCCAGCAGCCCTGGGCAGGGCCCCTACAATGAGCAGTTCTTC. It specifies CASSPGQGPYNEQFF.